Each of the 5 T cell receptor beta chains below was sequenced from the same sample in a study of regulatory T cells in long-lasting Graves disease. Construction of the TCR beta libraries employed iRepertoire HTBI primers in conjunction with Arm-PCR of CDR3 regions. TCRdb processed the multiplex PCR reads anew with MiXCR; each CDR3 protein has one entry. The sample consists of about 300,000 distinct CDR3 sequences, roughly 18% of them appearing once. Documented time point: newly diagnosed GD, antithyroid drugs for less than 3 months. Following extraction of RNA from PBMCs, that RNA was used to make the TCR library. The sequences come from peripheral blood mononuclear cells (PBMCs), collected at new diagnosis, from a patient treated with antithyroid drugs. All receptors come from a female donor with Graves disease.

Ten or more counts support this clonotype. The V call is TRBV20-1, the J call TRBJ2-1; no reliable D call. CDR3 length: 14 residues. In germline, CDR1 is DFQATT, CDR2 SNEGSKA (reference sequence). V lost 0 bases to trimming and J lost 4 bases, with 10 bases between them. CDR3 nucleotide sequence: TGCAGTGCTAGAGACCGACTTATTTACAATGAGCAGTTCTTC. Amino acid sequence: CSARDRLIYNEQFF.

In its sample, this clonotype was seen many times. The chain employs TRBV12-3 or TRBV12-4 and TRBJ2-5; TRBD2 might be the D (7 bases). Trimming took 6 bases from V and 5 from J, leaving 16 bases between them. This CDR3 region has 14 residues. CDR3: CASRPGGQEETQYF. DNA of the CDR3: TGTGCCAGCAGGCCCGGGGGGCAAGAGGAGACCCAGTACTTC.

This clonotype was observed a handful of times. The chain has TRBV6-1 and TRBJ2-2, with 10 positions matching TRBD1. After removal of 3 bases from V and 6 bases from J, the junction contained 4 bases not matched to a gene. Looked up from germline, CDR1 is MNHNS and CDR2 is SASEGT. CDR3 size: 15 residues. In DNA form, the CDR3 reads TGTGCCAGCAGTGAGGGACAGGGGTTGGCCGGGGAGCTGTTTTTT. It yields the protein CASSEGQGLAGELFF.

The table lists this clonotype with a few counts. The chain is built from TRBV7-3 and TRBJ2-7, with 12 bases that match TRBD2. The CDR3 extends over 16 amino acids. Trimming cost V 4 bases and J 6 bases; bases outside gene matches: 10. In germline, CDR1 is SGHTA, CDR2 FQGTGA. The CDR3 reads CASSSGLAGLSGEQYF. CDR3 in DNA: TGTGCCAGCAGCTCCGGACTAGCGGGACTTTCGGGCGAGCAGTACTTC.

This clonotype was found many times. The rearrangement links TRBV12-3 or TRBV12-4 to TRBJ2-1, with TRBD2 matching over 9 bases. This CDR3 has 15 residues. V dropped 5 bases and J dropped 1; count of bases not matched to a gene: 3. The CDR3 protein is CASSRLAASYNEQFF. The CDR3 DNA sequence: TGTGCCAGCAGTCGACTAGCGGCGTCCTACAATGAGCAGTTCTTC.